The rows below give T cell receptor beta chains drawn from one sample of a study of OX40 agonist ivuxolimab in advanced cancers. Clones were read by immunoSEQ multiplex PCR, and TCRdb kept only the in-frame ones, dropping some. The sample includes roughly 65,000 clones, around 90% of them seen just once. The sample in question was CD4+ or CD8+ T cells sorted from blood, obtained in a trial of the OX40 agonist ivuxolimab. The receptors were sampled from an adult with an advanced solid tumor such as melanoma, head and neck, liver or kidney cancer. CDR3s include the opening cysteine and the closing phenylalanine or tryptophan. D genes are given only for firm matches. The listing skips clone size in some rows; elsewhere it reads once, few, many or a size class.

d_call j_call clone_size v_call cdr3_nt cdr3_aa
. TRBJ2-4 . TRBV21-1 TGTGCCAGCAGCAAAGAGGAGCGGGAGCCCCTTGGGGCCAAAAACATTCAGTACTTC CASSKEEREPLGAKNIQYF
. TRBJ1-5 . TRBV28 TGTGCCAGCAGTTTAAACGGGGCCTATCAGCCCCAGCATTTT CASSLNGAYQPQHF
TRBD2 TRBJ2-1 once TRBV19 TGTGCCAGTAGTATGGAGGGACTAGAAACAGATGAGCAGTTCTTC CASSMEGLETDEQFF
. TRBJ2-7 . TRBV28 TGTGCCAGCAGTTTATGGGGGGGAGCGAGCTACGAGCAGTACTTC CASSLWGGASYEQYF
. TRBJ1-1 . TRBV5-1 TGCGCCAGCAGCTTGGCGGGGGGTGGAACTGAAGCTTTCTTT CASSLAGGGTEAFF
. TRBJ2-7 . TRBV15 TGTGCCACCAGCAGAGGGTTGGGAGAGCAGTACTTC CATSRGLGEQYF
TRBD1 TRBJ2-5 . TRBV6-1 TGTGCCAGCAGAACAGACAGGGGGCATCAAGAGACCCAGTACTTC CASRTDRGHQETQYF
. TRBJ2-2 once TRBV30 TGTGCCTGGAGTGTTGGATTAGTTGGGAGTAGCGGGGAGCTGTTTTTT CAWSVGLVGSSGELFF
TRBD1 TRBJ2-4 . TRBV6-6 TGTGCCACCCTCTCCGGGACAGGGAGAAACATTCAGTACTTC CATLSGTGRNIQYF
. TRBJ2-3 . TRBV10-3 TGTGCCATCAGTGAGTCGAGGGCGGGCGGTAGCACAGATACGCAGTATTTT CAISESRAGGSTDTQYF
. TRBJ1-2 . TRBV28 TGTGCCAGCAAGTCCCCAGGGTATTATGGCTACACCTTC CASKSPGYYGYTF
. TRBJ1-3 . TRBV7-9 TGTGCCAGCAGCTTATCAAACACCATATATTTT CASSLSNTIYF
. TRBJ2-1 . TRBV2 TGTGCCAGCAAGAATAGGGCTAGCGAAAGGAATGAGCAGTTCTTC CASKNRASERNEQFF
TRBD1 TRBJ1-3 once TRBV18 TGTGCCAGCTCACCGGACAGGGTTGGAAACACCATATATTTT CASSPDRVGNTIYF
TRBD2 TRBJ2-5 . TRBV5-6 TGTGCCAGCAGTGGGGCAGGCGCGGGAGACCTCCAAGAGACCCAGTACTTC CASSGAGAGDLQETQYF
. TRBJ2-2 once TRBV5-1 TGCGCCAGCAGCCAGGCCCCTAGTGTCCCCGGGGAGCTGTTTTTT CASSQAPSVPGELFF
. TRBJ2-7 . TRBV11-3 TGTGCCAGCAGCCCCTGGGACCGTGACTACGAGCAGTACTTC CASSPWDRDYEQYF
. TRBJ2-1 . TRBV10-2 TGCGCCAGCACCAGAGTAAAGGATGAGCAGTTCTTC CASTRVKDEQFF
TRBD2 TRBJ2-3 . TRBV19 TGTGCCAGTAGTATAGGCCGGGAGGTGGATACGCAGTATTTT CASSIGREVDTQYF
. TRBJ1-1 . TRBV7-9 TGTGCCAGCAGCTTATATGTACTGGGGGCTGGGACTGAAGCTTTCTTT CASSLYVLGAGTEAFF
. TRBJ2-5 . TRBV27 TGTGCCAGCAGTTTTCGGTGGGAAGAGACCCAGTACTTC CASSFRWEETQYF
TRBD1 TRBJ2-5 . TRBV2 TGTGCCAGCAGTGGGGGACAGGGGGCAGAGACCCAGTACTTC CASSGGQGAETQYF
. TRBJ1-5 . TRBV5-8 TGTGCCAGCAGCTTGGGGCAGACGAACAATCAGCCTCAGCATTTT CASSLGQTNNQPQHF
TRBD1 TRBJ2-5 . TRBV7-3 TGTGCCAGCAGCTTATCGGCAGGGACAGCAGAGACCCAGTACTTC CASSLSAGTAETQYF
. TRBJ1-4 . TRBV5-1 TGCGCCAGCAGCTTGAGGAGGGATGAAAAACTGTTTTTT CASSLRRDEKLFF
. TRBJ2-5 . TRBV10-3 TGTGCCACGCCGGGATCCGCCAGCCCGGAGACCCAGTACTTC CATPGSASPETQYF
TRBD2 TRBJ2-5 . TRBV7-2 TGTGCCAGCAGCTTAGGGGGTAGCGGGAGGGCCAAGGAGACCCAGTACTTC CASSLGGSGRAKETQYF
TRBD1 TRBJ1-1 . TRBV29-1 TGCAGCGGTGACAGGGTAAACACTGAAGCTTTCTTT CSGDRVNTEAFF
. TRBJ2-3 . TRBV7-2 TGTGCCAGCAGCTTGCTAGATACGCAGTATTTT CASSLLDTQYF
. TRBJ2-1 once TRBV7-8 TGTGCCAGCAGCTTAGTGAATGAGCAGTTCTTC CASSLVNEQFF
TRBD2 TRBJ2-7 . TRBV7-9 TGTGCCAGCAGCCTGACTAGCGGGAAGTACGAGCAGTACTTC CASSLTSGKYEQYF
. TRBJ1-1 . TRBV6-6 TGTGCCAGCAGAGTAACGTGGGAAGCTTTCTTT CASRVTWEAFF
. TRBJ2-2 . TRBV7-9 TGTGCCAGCAGCTTAGAAGGGCCAGCGGTGAACACCGGGGAGCTGTTTTTT CASSLEGPAVNTGELFF
. TRBJ1-1 . TRBV5-1 TGCGCCAGCAGCCCTGGGGGATTAGGAGGGGACACTGAAGCTTTCTTT CASSPGGLGGDTEAFF
. TRBJ2-7 . TRBV6-5 TGTGCCAGCTCTTACAGCTCGAGCTCCTACGAGCAGTACTTC CASSYSSSSYEQYF
TRBD1 TRBJ2-7 once TRBV6-5 TGTGCCAGCAGCCCCCGGACAGGGATAATCAACGAGCAGTACTTC CASSPRTGIINEQYF
TRBD2 TRBJ2-1 . TRBV2 TGTGCCAGCAGTCTTATAGCGGGAGTGGGTAATGAGCAGTTCTTC CASSLIAGVGNEQFF
TRBD2 TRBJ2-1 . TRBV19 TGTGCCAGTAAGCCCTCGGGACTCGGACTAGCGAATAATGAGCAGTTCTTC CASKPSGLGLANNEQFF
TRBD2 TRBJ2-1 . TRBV28 TGTGCCAGCAGTCGCCAGGGAGGGATGGGCAATGAGCAGTTCTTC CASSRQGGMGNEQFF
. TRBJ1-5 . TRBV28 TGTGCCAGCAGTTGGGGGGATCAGCCCCAGCATTTT CASSWGDQPQHF
. TRBJ1-6 . TRBV7-9 TGTGCCAGCAGCTTGGACGGGAACTCCTATAATTCACCCCTCCACTTT CASSLDGNSYNSPLHF
TRBD2 TRBJ2-3 . TRBV7-9 TGTGCCAGCAGACGAGGACTAGCGGGAGGGTTGGATACGCAGTATTTT CASRRGLAGGLDTQYF
. TRBJ2-7 . TRBV19 TGTGCCAGTAGTATAGGACGGAGCGAGCAGTACTTC CASSIGRSEQYF
. TRBJ2-7 . TRBV10-3 TGTGCCATAAGGGAGCCAGGGAGGTACGAGCAGTACTTC CAIREPGRYEQYF